This T cell receptor beta chain was retrieved from a study of Ad26.COV2.S vaccination and SARS-CoV-2 variants. Profiled with immunoSEQ multiplex PCR; TCRdb holds only in-frame clones, not every one. This sample has roughly 330,000 clones, with 75% to 90% found just once. This clone was seen just once. Treatment denoted: 15 to 20 received Ad26.COV2.S at low or high dose, single or two shots; 5 received placebo; per-sample allocation not given. Sampling was performed 63 days after the first vaccine or placebo injection. Germline loops: CDR1 LGHNA, CDR2 YSLEER. The CDR3 has 15 amino acids. The germline V and J ends were trimmed by 0 bases and 8 bases, with 11 bases remaining between them.

The sequenced sample was peripheral blood, obtained in a trial of Ad26.COV2.S vaccine versus placebo. This receptor was obtained from a person between 18 and 59 years old who received the Ad26.COV2.S COVID-19 vaccine or a placebo. The J gene is TRBJ1-6, the V gene TRBV4-3; D remains unclear. CDR3 sequence: CASSQDKVGYSPLHF. The CDR3 DNA sequence: TGCGCCAGCAGCCAAGATAAGGTTGGGTATTCACCCCTCCACTTT.